The 5 T cell receptor beta chains in this list originate from one sample, sequenced in a study of blood T cell repertoires in COVID-19. Assay used: immunoSEQ multiplex PCR; TCRdb lists only in-frame clones, some missing. The sample lists tens of thousands of clones, 91% occurring once. Sequencing used peripheral blood. All receptors derive from a woman aged 70-85 years with active COVID-19.

The chain has TRBV19 and TRBJ2-7; D call uncertain. Germline lookup yields CDR1 LNHDA and CDR2 SQIVND (reference sequence). V was trimmed by 3 bases and J by 0 bases, leaving 9 bases between them. This CDR3 contains 14 residues. This CDR3 is CASSINQNSYEQYF. DNA for the CDR3: TGTGCCAGTAGTATCAACCAGAACTCCTACGAGCAGTACTTC.

The CDR3, as DNA: TGTGCCAGCAGTCTCTACTCCGGGGAGCAGTACTTC. It specifies CASSLYSGEQYF. This chain links TRBV27 with TRBJ2-7; D is unclear. This CDR3 spans 12 amino acids. Germline CDR1 is MNHEY and CDR2 is SMNVEV (reference sequence). Trimming pared 5 bases from V and 7 bases from J, leaving 12 bases between.

The rearrangement uses TRBV28 and TRBJ2-1, with 10 bases matching TRBD2. The germline CDR1 and CDR2 sequences are MDHEN and SYDVKM. The ends lost 2 bases at V and 5 bases at J; junction bases unmatched: 3. This CDR3 comprises 15 residues. The CDR3 loop is CASSLLAGVNNEQFF. The CDR3 DNA is TGTGCCAGCAGTTTACTAGCGGGAGTAAACAATGAGCAGTTCTTC.

V and J are TRBV6-6 and TRBJ2-5; 7 bases fit TRBD1. V lost 5 bases to trimming and J lost 5 bases; unmatched junction nucleotides: 8. Germline CDR1 is MNHNY and CDR2 is SVGAGI (reference sequence). CDR3 length: 14 amino acids. The CDR3 loop reads CASSIIGGSETQYF. The CDR3 nucleotides are TGTGCCAGCAGTATTATAGGGGGCAGCGAGACCCAGTACTTC.

V is TRBV15 and J is TRBJ1-2; D possibly corresponds to TRBD1 (6 bases). Germline V lookup: CDR1 LNHNV, CDR2 YYDKDF (reference sequence). Trimming cost V 5 bases and J 4 bases, with 11 bases left between them. The CDR3 has 13 amino acids. In DNA form, the CDR3 reads TGTGCCACCAGCGTACAGGGCATCTATGGCTACACCTTC. It translates to CATSVQGIYGYTF.